Listed below are T cell receptor beta chains from one sample, sequenced in a study of blood T cell repertoires in COVID-19. Profiling relied on immunoSEQ multiplex PCR, and the TCRdb table lists in-frame clones only, not all of them. The top ten clones hold about 4% of a sample with about 260,000 clones, 86% of them seen once. Sequences were obtained from peripheral blood. These receptors were obtained from a man younger than 35 with active or convalescent COVID-19. Both conserved end residues are part of each CDR3. Fields, in order: CDR3 protein, CDR3 DNA, clone size, J gene, V gene, D gene. A D gene is named only where the DNA matches it firmly. Size values are once, few and many counts, or a class for expanded clones, and some rows have none.

CASSVGQMNTEAFF	TGTGCCAGCAGTGTGGGACAGATGAACACTGAAGCTTTCTTT	-	TRBJ1-1	TRBV2	TRBD1
CASSLAARREQYF	TGTGCCAGCAGTCTCGCAGCGAGGAGGGAGCAGTACTTC	-	TRBJ2-7	TRBV6-2/TRBV6-3	-
CASFEEDRVRPQIGGYTF	TGTGCCAGCTTTGAGGAGGACAGGGTTCGCCCCCAGATTGGCGGCTACACCTTC	-	TRBJ1-2	TRBV2	TRBD1
CASSIGGAGYGYTF	TGTGCCAGCAGCATTGGGGGGGCCGGCTATGGCTACACCTTC	-	TRBJ1-2	TRBV11-3	-
CASSEQSGRSETQYF	TGTGCCAGCAGTGAACAAAGCGGGAGGTCTGAGACCCAGTACTTC	-	TRBJ2-5	TRBV6-1	TRBD2
CASNSLFQVTNTGELFF	TGTGCCAGTAATTCCCTCTTTCAGGTTACGAACACCGGGGAGCTGTTTTTT	-	TRBJ2-2	TRBV19	-
CASSRIPSRSATDTQYF	TGTGCCAGCAGCCGAATCCCTAGCCGGAGTGCTACAGATACGCAGTATTTT	-	TRBJ2-3	TRBV5-5	-
CASSLRDGAYNEQFF	TGTGCCAGCAGCTTGCGGGACGGGGCCTACAATGAGCAGTTCTTC	-	TRBJ2-1	TRBV7-2	-
CATKTGIRAHTEAFF	TGTGCCACCAAGACAGGGATCAGGGCCCACACTGAAGCTTTCTTT	once	TRBJ1-1	TRBV28	TRBD1
CASRPPGQGGQETQYF	TGTGCCAGCAGGCCTCCGGGACAGGGGGGCCAAGAGACCCAGTACTTC	-	TRBJ2-5	TRBV27	TRBD1
CASSQELAGSSSYEQYF	TGTGCCAGCAGCCAAGAACTAGCGGGATCAAGTTCCTACGAGCAGTACTTC	-	TRBJ2-7	TRBV4-2	TRBD2
CASSPPGDHEQYF	TGTGCCAGCAGCCCGCCAGGGGACCACGAGCAGTACTTC	-	TRBJ2-7	TRBV7-3	-
CASSFQGANYEQYF	TGTGCCAGCAGTTTCCAGGGGGCTAACTACGAGCAGTACTTC	-	TRBJ2-7	TRBV27	TRBD1
CASSEKRHPYEQYF	TGTGCCAGCAGTGAAAAGCGCCATCCCTACGAGCAGTACTTC	-	TRBJ2-7	TRBV6-1	-
CAWSVPAGGYTF	TGTGCCTGGAGTGTACCAGCGGGGGGCTACACCTTC	-	TRBJ1-2	TRBV30	-
CASSARGHNEQFF	TGTGCCAGCAGTGCCAGGGGGCACAATGAGCAGTTCTTC	-	TRBJ2-1	TRBV6-4	TRBD1
CASSQDKQGHTDTQYF	TGTGCCAGCAGCCAAGATAAACAGGGCCACACAGATACGCAGTATTTT	-	TRBJ2-3	TRBV4-2	-
CASSETGQGHGYTF	TGTGCCAGCAGTGAAACCGGACAGGGCCATGGCTACACCTTC	-	TRBJ1-2	TRBV6-1	TRBD1
CASSLRLAGAFNTGELFF	TGTGCCAGCAGCTTGAGACTAGCGGGGGCGTTTAACACCGGGGAGCTGTTTTTT	-	TRBJ2-2	TRBV5-6	TRBD2